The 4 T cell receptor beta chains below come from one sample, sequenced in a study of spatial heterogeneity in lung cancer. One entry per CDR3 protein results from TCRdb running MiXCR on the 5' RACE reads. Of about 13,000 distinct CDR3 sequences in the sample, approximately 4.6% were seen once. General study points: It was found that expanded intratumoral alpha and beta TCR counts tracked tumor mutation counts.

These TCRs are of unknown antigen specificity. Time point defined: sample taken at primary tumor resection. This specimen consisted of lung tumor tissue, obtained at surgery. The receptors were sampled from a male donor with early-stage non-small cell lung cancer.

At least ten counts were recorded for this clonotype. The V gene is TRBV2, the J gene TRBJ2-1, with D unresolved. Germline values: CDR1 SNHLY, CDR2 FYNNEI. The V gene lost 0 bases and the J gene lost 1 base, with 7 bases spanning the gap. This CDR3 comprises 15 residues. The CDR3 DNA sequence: TGTGCCAGCAGTGAAGCGATAGGTTCCTACAATGAGCAGTTCTTC. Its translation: CASSEAIGSYNEQFF.

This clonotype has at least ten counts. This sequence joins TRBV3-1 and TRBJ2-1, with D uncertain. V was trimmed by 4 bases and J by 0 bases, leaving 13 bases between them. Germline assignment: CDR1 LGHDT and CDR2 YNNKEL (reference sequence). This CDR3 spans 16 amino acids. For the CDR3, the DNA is TGTGCCAGCAGCCGGACGGCGGATCCCTCCTACAATGAGCAGTTCTTC. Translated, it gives CASSRTADPSYNEQFF.

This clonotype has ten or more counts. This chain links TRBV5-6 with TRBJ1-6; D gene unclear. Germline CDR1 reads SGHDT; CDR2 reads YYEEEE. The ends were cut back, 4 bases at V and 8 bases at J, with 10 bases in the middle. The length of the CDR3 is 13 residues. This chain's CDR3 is CASSLGPHSPLHF. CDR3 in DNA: TGTGCCAGCAGCCTGGGTCCGCATTCACCCCTCCACTTT. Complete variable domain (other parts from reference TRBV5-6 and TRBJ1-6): DAGVTQSPTHLIKTRGQQVTLRCSPKSGHDTVSWYQQALGQGPQFIFQYYEEEERQRGNFPDRFSGHQFPNYSSELNVNALLLGDSALYLCASSLGPHSPLHFGNGTRLTVT.

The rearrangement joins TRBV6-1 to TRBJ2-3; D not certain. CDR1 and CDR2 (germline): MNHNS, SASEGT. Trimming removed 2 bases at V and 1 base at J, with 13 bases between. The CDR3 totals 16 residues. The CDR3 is CASSEFSGFGTDTQYF. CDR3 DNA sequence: TGTGCCAGCAGTGAATTTTCGGGCTTTGGCACAGATACGCAGTATTTT.